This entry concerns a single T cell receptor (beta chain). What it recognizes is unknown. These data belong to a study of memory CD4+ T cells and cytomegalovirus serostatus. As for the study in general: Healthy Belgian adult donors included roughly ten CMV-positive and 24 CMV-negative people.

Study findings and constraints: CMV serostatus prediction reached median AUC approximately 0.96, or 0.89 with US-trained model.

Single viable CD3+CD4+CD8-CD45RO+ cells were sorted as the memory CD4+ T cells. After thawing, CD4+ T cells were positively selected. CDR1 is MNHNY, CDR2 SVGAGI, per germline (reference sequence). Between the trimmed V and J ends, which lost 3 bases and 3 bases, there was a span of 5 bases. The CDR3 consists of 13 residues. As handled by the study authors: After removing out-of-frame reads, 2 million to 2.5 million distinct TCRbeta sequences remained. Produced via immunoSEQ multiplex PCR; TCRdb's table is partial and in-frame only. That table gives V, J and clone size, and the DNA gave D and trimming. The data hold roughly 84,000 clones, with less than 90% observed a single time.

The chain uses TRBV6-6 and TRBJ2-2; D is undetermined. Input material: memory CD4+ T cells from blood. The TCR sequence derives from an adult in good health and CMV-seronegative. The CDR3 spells CASSYVDTGELFF. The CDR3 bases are TGTGCCAGCAGTTATGTGGACACCGGGGAGCTGTTTTTT.